A single sample gave rise to the 22 T cell receptor beta chains below, sequenced in a study of blood T cell repertoires in COVID-19. Profiled with immunoSEQ multiplex PCR; TCRdb holds only in-frame clones, not every one. Counted here are roughly 71,000 clones, around 78% occurring once; the ten biggest clones make up roughly 18%. Sequenced sample: peripheral blood. These receptors all come from an elderly woman with acute or convalescent COVID-19.

Only a few counts were recorded for this clone. The chain couples TRBV6-5 to TRBJ1-1, with a possible D match to TRBD1 (5 bases). The CDR3 is 14 amino acids. Per the germline V gene, CDR1 is MNHEY and CDR2 is SVGAGI. V was clipped by 6 bases and J by 1 base, with 12 bases between them. DNA for the CDR3: TGTGCCAGCAGGAACCAGGGAGGGAACACTGAAGCTTTCTTT. This sequence encodes CASRNQGGNTEAFF.

The J gene is TRBJ2-2, the V gene TRBV11-2; 8 nucleotides agree with TRBD2. Germline V lookup: CDR1 SGHAT, CDR2 FQNNGV. The trim removed 0 bases at V and 2 bases at J, leaving 5 bases unmatched. The CDR3 consists of 17 residues. CDR3 sequence reads: CASSLDWSGGNTGELFF. The CDR3 DNA reads as TGTGCCAGCAGCTTAGATTGGAGCGGGGGCAACACCGGGGAGCTGTTTTTT.

This clone was picked up one time. The chain's CDR3 is CASRLQRGEQYF. CDR3 nucleotides: TGTGCCAGCAGGCTACAAAGGGGGGAGCAGTACTTC. The J gene is TRBJ2-7, the V gene TRBV6-5; tentatively, D is TRBD1 (6 bases). Trimming pared 6 bases from V and 7 bases from J, leaving 13 bases between. The CDR3 has 12 amino acids. Germline V gene data show CDR1 as MNHEY and CDR2 as SVGAGI.

The rearrangement uses TRBV3-1 (or the pseudogene TRBV3-2) and TRBJ1-5; 9 positions match TRBD1. There are 15 residues in the CDR3. The V gene end was trimmed by 5 bases and the J gene end by 0 bases; junction bases not matched to a gene: 2. Per the germline V gene, CDR1 is LGHDT and CDR2 is YNNKEL (reference sequence). The chain's CDR3 is CASSTGQGSNQPQHF. The DNA of the CDR3 is TGTGCCAGCAGCACGGGACAGGGTAGCAATCAGCCCCAGCATTTT.

This rearrangement joins TRBV6-4 to TRBJ2-1; TRBD2 might be the D (6 bases). The germline V gene has CDR1 MRHNA and CDR2 SNTAGT. Trimming took off 2 bases at V and 6 bases at J, with 14 bases between the two ends. The CDR3 consists of 15 residues. The CDR3 DNA is TGTGCCAGCAGTGACACGTGGGGGGTAGGCAATGAGCAGTTCTTC. It translates to CASSDTWGVGNEQFF.

V and J are TRBV10-3 and TRBJ1-4; 7 positions match TRBD1. The CDR3 consists of 18 residues. Germline lookup yields CDR1 ENHRY and CDR2 SYGVKD. J was trimmed by 0 bases and V by 6 bases; bases with no gene match: 13. The CDR3 sequence: CAIRTGTDFYATNEKLFF. CDR3 in DNA: TGTGCCATCAGGACCGGGACAGATTTTTACGCAACTAATGAAAAACTGTTTTTT.

V usage is TRBV6-5 and J usage is TRBJ2-2; TRBD1 agrees at 8 bases. The CDR3 has 16 amino acids. J gave up 0 bases and V 4 bases, and 4 bases lay outside the gene matches. Germline V gene sequence: CDR1 MNHEY, CDR2 SVGAGI. The CDR3 region has the DNA TGTGCCAGCAGTTCCGGGACAGGAGCGAACACCGGGGAGCTGTTTTTT. Residues: CASSSGTGANTGELFF.

The V call is TRBV9, the J call TRBJ1-4; D is possibly TRBD1 (5 bases). Trimming took 3 bases from V and 2 from J, leaving 11 bases between them. CDR1 is SGDLS and CDR2 is YYNGEE in the germline V gene. The CDR3 spans 15 residues. The CDR3 here is CASSAMGGTNEKLFF. CDR3 DNA sequence: TGTGCCAGCAGCGCGATGGGGGGGACTAATGAAAAACTGTTTTTT.

The chain carries TRBV27 and TRBJ1-5, with TRBD1 matching over 10 bases. The V and J ends lost 5 bases and 5 bases, in that order; junction bases with no gene match: 15. The CDR3 contains 18 residues. Germline lookup yields CDR1 MNHEY and CDR2 SMNVEV (reference sequence). The CDR3 is CASSANFRQGANYQPQHF. Here the CDR3 DNA reads TGTGCCAGCAGTGCAAACTTTCGACAGGGGGCGAATTATCAGCCCCAGCATTTT.

The chain joins TRBV5-4 to TRBJ2-2, with 7 bases lining up with TRBD1. The germline V gene has CDR1 SGHNT and CDR2 YYREEE (reference sequence). This CDR3 is 15 amino acids long. Trimming removed 4 bases from V and 1 base from J; junction bases left unmatched: 4. The CDR3, as DNA: TGTGCCAGCAGCCACGGACAGGAGAACACCGGGGAGCTGTTTTTT. This gives the protein CASSHGQENTGELFF.

This clone was seen a single time. V and J are TRBV7-6 and TRBJ2-3, with 11 bases that match TRBD2. The trim removed 2 bases at V and 6 bases at J, leaving 7 bases unmatched. Germline V gene lookup returns CDR1 SGHVS and CDR2 FNYEAQ. CDR3 length: 16 amino acids. The CDR3 DNA reads as TGTGCCAGCAGCTTACCTAGCGGGGGGAGAGGGGATACGCAGTATTTT. It is translated as CASSLPSGGRGDTQYF.

The CDR3 DNA sequence: TGTGCCAGCTCCGGGACAGGTTATCCTTATGGCTACACCTTC. Protein: CASSGTGYPYGYTF. The V call is TRBV7-9, the J call TRBJ1-2; 8 positions agree with TRBD1. Trimming took 8 bases from V and 5 from J; bases not matched to a gene: 10. This CDR3 contains 14 residues. CDR1 and CDR2 from the germline V gene are SEHNR and FQNEAQ (reference sequence).

The rearrangement links TRBV13 to TRBJ2-7; the match to TRBD2 covers 7 bases. CDR3 size: 15 residues. V lost 2 bases, J lost 2 bases, and 6 bases stayed unmatched. The V gene's germline CDR1 is PRHDT and CDR2 FYEKMQ (reference sequence). The CDR3 sequence is CASSLKLGLAYEQYF. In DNA, the CDR3 is TGTGCCAGCAGCTTAAAGCTAGGACTAGCCTACGAGCAGTACTTC.

The genes are TRBV21-1 and TRBJ2-7; no DNA check was done on the table's D call, TRBD2. TRBV21-1 is given as a pseudogene. The CDR3 runs 17 residues. The CDR3 is CASSAGLAGDIDYEQYF. In DNA form, the CDR3 reads TGTGCCAGCAGCGCCGGACTAGCGGGAGATATCGACTACGAGCAGTACTTC.

The J gene is TRBJ1-1, the V gene TRBV2, with D possibly TRBD1 on 5 matching bases. Trimming removed 9 bases at V and 2 bases at J, with 13 bases between. CDR3 length: 13 residues. The germline CDR1 and CDR2 sequences are SNHLY and FYNNEI. The CDR3 sequence is CASTTESNTEAFF. DNA of the CDR3: TGTGCCAGTACGACAGAATCAAACACTGAAGCTTTCTTT.

The chain links TRBV27 to TRBJ2-1; 8 bases are a match to TRBD2. Germline V gene sequence: CDR1 MNHEY, CDR2 SMNVEV (reference sequence). Unmatched junction bases numbered 3, after V lost 6 bases and J lost 2 bases. This CDR3 is 14 amino acids long. CDR3 loop: CASRPGLAYNEQFF. The CDR3 DNA is TGTGCCAGCAGGCCGGGACTAGCCTACAATGAGCAGTTCTTC.

The chain has TRBV11-2 and TRBJ1-1, with 7 bases that match TRBD1. This CDR3 contains 14 residues. V shed 1 base, J shed 3 bases, and the junction held 2 bases outside the gene matches. Germline CDR1 and CDR2: SGHAT and FQNNGV. The CDR3 region has the DNA TGTGCCAGCAGCTTAGGGACAGGTTACACTGAAGCTTTCTTT. This gives the protein CASSLGTGYTEAFF. The variable domain in full, with the rest retrieved from reference TRBV11-2 and TRBJ1-1, is EAGVAQSPRYKIIEKRQSVAFWCNPISGHATLYWYQQILGQGPKLLIQFQNNGVVDDSQLPKDRFSAERLKGVDSTLKIQPAKLEDSAVYLCASSLGTGYTEAFFGQGTRLTVV.

The rearrangement links TRBV30 to TRBJ2-5, with 10 bases fitting TRBD1. Germline values: CDR1 GTSNPN, CDR2 SVGIG (reference sequence). The J segment lost 2 bases and the V segment lost 1 base, leaving 4 bases of the junction unmatched. This CDR3 spans 15 amino acids. For the CDR3, the DNA is TGTGCCTGGAGTGAGGGACAGGGGAGACAAGAGACCCAGTACTTC. It yields the protein CAWSEGQGRQETQYF. Combining the CDR3 with reference TRBV30 and TRBJ2-5 gives the whole variable domain SQTIHQWPATLVQPVGSPLSLECTVEGTSNPNLYWYRQAAGRGLQLLFYSVGIGQISSEVPQNLSASRPQDRQFILSSKKLLLSDSGFYLCAWSEGQGRQETQYFGPGTRLLVL.

V gene TRBV29-1 combines with J gene TRBJ2-1; the match to TRBD2 covers 7 bases. The CDR3 covers 14 residues. Germline-derived CDR1 and CDR2 are SQVTM and ANQGSEA. The V and J ends lost 4 bases and 10 bases, in that order; junction bases with no gene match: 13. CDR3: CSVVPGTLRGEQFF. The CDR3 DNA sequence: TGCAGCGTTGTACCTGGCACCTTGCGGGGGGAGCAGTTCTTC.

This clone was counted a few times. V usage is TRBV21-1 and J usage is TRBJ1-2; the D call TRBD1 from the table was never checked on the DNA. TRBV21-1 constitutes a pseudogene. This CDR3 is 16 amino acids long. In DNA, the CDR3 is TGTGCCAGCAGCACCCCCGGGACAGGGGCCAACTATGGCTACACCTTC. Amino acids: CASSTPGTGANYGYTF.

The chain employs TRBV12-5 and TRBJ2-7; 7 bases agree with TRBD1. The V and J ends lost 0 bases and 0 bases, in that order; junction bases with no gene match: 5. This CDR3 has 16 amino acids. Germline values: CDR1 LGHNT, CDR2 FRNRAP. The CDR3 DNA follows: TGTGCTAGTGGTTTGGTACTTGGACAGGACTCCTACGAGCAGTACTTC. Translating it yields CASGLVLGQDSYEQYF.

V gene TRBV18 combines with J gene TRBJ2-7, with D unclear. CDR1 is KGHSH, CDR2 LQKENI, per germline. Trimming cost V 1 base and J 4 bases, with 8 bases left between them. CDR3 size: 13 residues. The CDR3 bases are TGTGCCAGCTCACCACAAGTACGGTACGAGCAGTACTTC. The encoded protein is CASSPQVRYEQYF.